This TCR beta chain is from a study of blood T cell repertoires in COVID-19. About the research overall: COVID-19 samples from acute and convalescent phases originated in the United States, Italy and Spain. From T cells, B-cell-depleted T cells, or PBMCs came the material, which was cDNA or gDNA.

Authors' processing steps: Reference gene primer amplification gave estimated nucleated cell counts. TCRdb's table, derived via immunoSEQ multiplex PCR, lists solely in-frame clones and lacks some. The V and J calls and clone size were taken over from that table, and D and trimming were inferred from the DNA. This sample carries tens of thousands of clones, around four fifths of them seen once, and the ten largest clones take 17%. Germline V gene sequence: CDR1 SGHTA, CDR2 FQGNSA. CDR3 length equals 15 residues. The V end lost 2 bases, the J end lost 3 bases, and 11 bases lay between the germline ends.

The sequenced sample was peripheral blood. This sequence joins TRBV7-2 and TRBJ1-3; possibly TRBD1 for D (5 bases). The TCR originated in a woman in her fifties or sixties with acute or convalescent COVID-19. CDR3 region: CASSLQPGDGNTIYF. In nucleotides, the CDR3 is TGTGCCAGCAGCTTACAACCGGGGGATGGAAACACCATATATTTT.